This T cell receptor beta chain originates from a study of control samples from healthy donors and cancer patients. Trimming stripped 1 base from V and 4 bases from J, with 12 bases between. The CDR3 extends over 14 amino acids. In germline, CDR1 is SGHRS, CDR2 YFSETQ. Clones were sequenced by immunoSEQ multiplex PCR, and TCRdb holds only the in-frame ones, with some missing. The data show fewer than 200,000 clones, 85% to 90% seen once. The TCR originated in a man aged 25 to 45 in good health. Sequenced material: blood. V and J are TRBV5-1 and TRBJ2-7; D remains ambiguous. The CDR3 loop reads CASSLNSLNYEQYF. For the CDR3, the DNA is TGCGCCAGCAGCTTGAATAGTTTGAATTACGAGCAGTACTTC.